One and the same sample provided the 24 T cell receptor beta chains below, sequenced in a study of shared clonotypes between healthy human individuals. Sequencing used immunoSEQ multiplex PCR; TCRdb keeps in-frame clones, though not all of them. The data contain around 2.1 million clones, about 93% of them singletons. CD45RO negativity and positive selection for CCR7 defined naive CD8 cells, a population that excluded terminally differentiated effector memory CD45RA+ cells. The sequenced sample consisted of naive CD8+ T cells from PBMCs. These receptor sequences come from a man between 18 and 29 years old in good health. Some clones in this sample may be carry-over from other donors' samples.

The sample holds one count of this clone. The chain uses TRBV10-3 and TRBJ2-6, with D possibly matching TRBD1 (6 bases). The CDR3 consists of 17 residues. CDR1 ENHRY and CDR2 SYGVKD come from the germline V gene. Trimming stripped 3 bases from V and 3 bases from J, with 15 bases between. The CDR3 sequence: CAISDPGAFLGANVLTF. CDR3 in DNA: TGTGCCATCAGTGACCCAGGGGCGTTTCTTGGGGCCAACGTCCTGACTTTC.

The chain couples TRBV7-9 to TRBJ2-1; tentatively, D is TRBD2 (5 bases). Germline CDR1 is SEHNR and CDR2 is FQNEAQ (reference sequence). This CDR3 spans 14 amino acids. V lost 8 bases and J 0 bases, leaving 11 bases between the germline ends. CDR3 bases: TGTGCCAGCCACAGCGGAAGCTCCTACAATGAGCAGTTCTTC. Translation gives CASHSGSSYNEQFF.

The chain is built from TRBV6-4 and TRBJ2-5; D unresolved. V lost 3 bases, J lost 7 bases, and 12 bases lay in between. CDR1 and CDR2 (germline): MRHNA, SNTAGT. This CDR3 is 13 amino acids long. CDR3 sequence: CASSDSEPGTQYF. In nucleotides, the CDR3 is TGTGCCAGCAGTGATTCGGAACCAGGGACCCAGTACTTC.

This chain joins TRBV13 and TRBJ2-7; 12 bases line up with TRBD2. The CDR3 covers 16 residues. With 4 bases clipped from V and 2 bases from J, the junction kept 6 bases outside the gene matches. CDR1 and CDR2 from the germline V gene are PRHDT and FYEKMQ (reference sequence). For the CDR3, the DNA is TGTGCCAGCAGCTCAAAAGGACTAGCGGGGACCTACGAGCAGTACTTC. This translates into CASSSKGLAGTYEQYF.

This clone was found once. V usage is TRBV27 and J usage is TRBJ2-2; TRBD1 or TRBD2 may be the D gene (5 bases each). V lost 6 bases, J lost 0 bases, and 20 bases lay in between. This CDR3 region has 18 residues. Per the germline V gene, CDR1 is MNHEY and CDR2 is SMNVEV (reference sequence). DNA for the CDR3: TGTGCCAGCAGCCTGGACCGGGACGTTCACGCGAACACCGGGGAGCTGTTTTTT. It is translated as CASSLDRDVHANTGELFF.

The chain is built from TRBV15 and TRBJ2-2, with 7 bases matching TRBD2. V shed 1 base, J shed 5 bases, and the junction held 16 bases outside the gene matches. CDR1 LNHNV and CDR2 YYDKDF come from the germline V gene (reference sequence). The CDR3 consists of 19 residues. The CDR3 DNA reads TGTGCCACCAGCAGAGCCAGGGTGGTAGCGGGTCGATCTACCGGGGAGCTGTTTTTT. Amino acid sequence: CATSRARVVAGRSTGELFF.

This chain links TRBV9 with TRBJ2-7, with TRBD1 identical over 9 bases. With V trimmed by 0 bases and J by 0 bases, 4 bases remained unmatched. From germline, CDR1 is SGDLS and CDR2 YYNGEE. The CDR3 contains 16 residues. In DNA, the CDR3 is TGTGCCAGCAGCGTAGCTTCGGGACAGGGCTCCTACGAGCAGTACTTC. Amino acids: CASSVASGQGSYEQYF.

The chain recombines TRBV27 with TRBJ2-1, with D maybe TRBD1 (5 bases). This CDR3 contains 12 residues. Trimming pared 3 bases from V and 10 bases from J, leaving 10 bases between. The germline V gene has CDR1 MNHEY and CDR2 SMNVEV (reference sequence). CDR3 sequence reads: CASSFIRGEQFF. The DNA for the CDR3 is TGTGCCAGCAGTTTCATTAGGGGCGAGCAGTTCTTC.

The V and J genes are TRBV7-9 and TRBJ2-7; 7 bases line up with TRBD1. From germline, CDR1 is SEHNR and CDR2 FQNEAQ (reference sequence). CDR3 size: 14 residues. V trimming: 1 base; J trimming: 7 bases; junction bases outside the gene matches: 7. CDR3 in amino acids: CASSLGGGLWEQYF. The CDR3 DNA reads TGTGCCAGCAGCTTAGGAGGGGGCTTATGGGAGCAGTACTTC.

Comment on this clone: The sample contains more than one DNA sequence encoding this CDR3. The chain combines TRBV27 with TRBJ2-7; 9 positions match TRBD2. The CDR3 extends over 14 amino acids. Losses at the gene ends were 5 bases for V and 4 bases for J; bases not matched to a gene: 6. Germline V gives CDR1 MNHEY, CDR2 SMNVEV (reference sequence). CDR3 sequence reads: CASSPGLATYEQYF. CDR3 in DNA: TGTGCCAGCAGTCCGGGACTAGCTACTTACGAGCAGTACTTC.

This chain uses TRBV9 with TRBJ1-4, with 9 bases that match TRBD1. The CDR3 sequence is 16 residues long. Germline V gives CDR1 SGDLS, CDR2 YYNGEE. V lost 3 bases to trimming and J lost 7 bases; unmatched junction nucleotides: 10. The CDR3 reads CASSGKTGGESEKLFF. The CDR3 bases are TGTGCCAGCAGCGGAAAAACAGGGGGCGAATCTGAAAAACTGTTTTTT.

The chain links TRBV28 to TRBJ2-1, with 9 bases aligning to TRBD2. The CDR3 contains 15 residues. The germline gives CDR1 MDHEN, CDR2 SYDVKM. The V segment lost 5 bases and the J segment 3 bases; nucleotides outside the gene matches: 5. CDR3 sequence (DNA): TGTGCCAGCAGTCCAGCGGGAGGAGACTACAATGAGCAGTTCTTC. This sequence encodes CASSPAGGDYNEQFF. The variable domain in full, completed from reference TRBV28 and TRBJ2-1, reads DVKVTQSSRYLVKRTGEKVFLECVQDMDHENMFWYRQDPGLGLRLIYFSYDVKMKEKGDIPEGYSVSREKKERFSLILESASTNQTSMYLCASSPAGGDYNEQFFGPGTRLTVL.

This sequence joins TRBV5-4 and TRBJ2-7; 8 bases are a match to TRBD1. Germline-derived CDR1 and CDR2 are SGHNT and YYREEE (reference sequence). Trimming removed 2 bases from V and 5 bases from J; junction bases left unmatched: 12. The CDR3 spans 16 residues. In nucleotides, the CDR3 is TGTGCCAGCAGCTTCCTGGTTGGACAGGGTCCCAACGAGCAGTACTTC. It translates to CASSFLVGQGPNEQYF.

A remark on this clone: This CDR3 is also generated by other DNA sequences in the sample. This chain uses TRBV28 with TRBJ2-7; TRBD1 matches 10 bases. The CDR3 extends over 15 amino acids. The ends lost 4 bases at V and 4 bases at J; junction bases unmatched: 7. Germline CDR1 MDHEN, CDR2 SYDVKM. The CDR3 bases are TGTGCCAGCAGTTCGCGGACAGGGGGTATATACGAGCAGTACTTC. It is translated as CASSSRTGGIYEQYF.

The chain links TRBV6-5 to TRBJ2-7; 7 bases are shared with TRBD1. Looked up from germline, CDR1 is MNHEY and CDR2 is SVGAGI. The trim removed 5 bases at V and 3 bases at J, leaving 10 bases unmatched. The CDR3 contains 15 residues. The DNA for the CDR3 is TGTGCCAGCAGTGCACTCCGGGACAGAAACTACGAGCAGTACTTC. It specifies CASSALRDRNYEQYF.

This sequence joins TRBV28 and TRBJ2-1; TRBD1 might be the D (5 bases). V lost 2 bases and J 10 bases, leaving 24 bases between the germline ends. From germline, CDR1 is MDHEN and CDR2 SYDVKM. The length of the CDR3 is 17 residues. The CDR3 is CASSLPEGARWGKEQFF. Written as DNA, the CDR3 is TGTGCCAGCAGTTTACCCGAAGGGGCGAGGTGGGGCAAAGAGCAGTTCTTC.

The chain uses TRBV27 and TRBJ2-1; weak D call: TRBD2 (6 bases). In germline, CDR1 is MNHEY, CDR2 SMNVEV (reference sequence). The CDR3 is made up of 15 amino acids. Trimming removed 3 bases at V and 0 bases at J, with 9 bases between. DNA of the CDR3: TGTGCCAGCAGTTTTCGGGAGTACTCCTACAATGAGCAGTTCTTC. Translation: CASSFREYSYNEQFF.

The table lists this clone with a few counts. The CDR3 nucleotides read TGTGCCTGGAGTGTGGGATCGGGCACTGAAGCTTTCTTT. Protein sequence: CAWSVGSGTEAFF. The rearrangement joins TRBV30 to TRBJ1-1; D is uncertain. Deletions cut 0 bases from V and 4 bases from J, with 9 bases between. Germline V lookup: CDR1 GTSNPN, CDR2 SVGIG (reference sequence). This CDR3 region has 13 residues.

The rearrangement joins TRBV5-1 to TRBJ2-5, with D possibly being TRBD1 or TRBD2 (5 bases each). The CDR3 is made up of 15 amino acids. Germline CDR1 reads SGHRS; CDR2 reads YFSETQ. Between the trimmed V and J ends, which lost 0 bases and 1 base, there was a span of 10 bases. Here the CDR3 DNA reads TGCGCCAGCAGCTTGGAGTTGGGACCCCAAGAGACCCAGTACTTC. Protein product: CASSLELGPQETQYF. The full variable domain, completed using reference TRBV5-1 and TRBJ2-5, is KAGVTQTPRYLIKTRGQQVTLSCSPISGHRSVSWYQQTPGQGLQFLFEYFSETQRNKGNFPGRFSGRQFSNSRSEMNVSTLELGDSALYLCASSLELGPQETQYFGPGTRLLVL.

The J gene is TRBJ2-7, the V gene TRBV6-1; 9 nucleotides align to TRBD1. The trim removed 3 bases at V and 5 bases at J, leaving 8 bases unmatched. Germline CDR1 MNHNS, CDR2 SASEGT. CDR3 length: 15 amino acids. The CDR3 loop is CASSEKDRGGNEQYF. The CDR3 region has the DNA TGTGCCAGCAGTGAGAAGGACAGGGGAGGTAACGAGCAGTACTTC.

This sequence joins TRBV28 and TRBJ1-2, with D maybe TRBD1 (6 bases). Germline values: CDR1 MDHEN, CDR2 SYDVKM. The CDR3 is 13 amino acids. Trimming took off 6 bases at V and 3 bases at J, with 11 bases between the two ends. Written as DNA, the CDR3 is TGTGCCAGCAGACCAGGGGAGTACTATGGCTACACCTTC. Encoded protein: CASRPGEYYGYTF.

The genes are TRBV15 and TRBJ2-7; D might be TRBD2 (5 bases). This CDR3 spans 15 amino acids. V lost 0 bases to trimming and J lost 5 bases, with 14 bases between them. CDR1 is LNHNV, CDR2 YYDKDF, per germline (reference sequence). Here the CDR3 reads CATSRDPPGNNEQYF. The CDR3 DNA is TGTGCCACCAGCAGAGATCCGCCCGGGAACAACGAGCAGTACTTC.

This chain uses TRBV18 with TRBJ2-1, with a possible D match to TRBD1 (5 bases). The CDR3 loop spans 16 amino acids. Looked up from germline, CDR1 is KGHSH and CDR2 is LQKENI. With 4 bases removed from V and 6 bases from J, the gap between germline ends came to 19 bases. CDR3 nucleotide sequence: TGTGCCAGCTCACAACTTGGGGCCTACGGAAGCAATGAGCAGTTCTTC. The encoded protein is CASSQLGAYGSNEQFF.

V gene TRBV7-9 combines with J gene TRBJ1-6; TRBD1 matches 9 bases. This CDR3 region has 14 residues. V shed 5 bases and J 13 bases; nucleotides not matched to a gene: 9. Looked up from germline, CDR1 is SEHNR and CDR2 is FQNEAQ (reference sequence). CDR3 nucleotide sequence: TGTGCCAGCAGCCCAACGGGACAGGGCGGCCCCCTCCACTTT. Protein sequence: CASSPTGQGGPLHF.